Included here is one T cell receptor (beta chain) sequence, with context. The antigen remains unidentified. These data originate in a study of T cell responses to AZD1222 COVID-19 vaccine. Overall study results and limits: The donor group comprised mostly white British people and more females; the analysis possibly underestimated clonal diversity. The repertoires were collected only after the peak T cell response. At 160-218 and 743-854, vaccine-associated CD4 TCRs were dominant, and they spanned spike. Within unmutated variant regions lay the reported targets of nearly half of spike-specific TCRs.

Germline loops: CDR1 MNHEY, CDR2 SVGEGT. Trimming pared 5 bases from V and 7 bases from J, leaving 6 bases between. This CDR3 has 11 amino acids. Libraries were prepared by immunoSEQ multiplex PCR; TCRdb keeps only in-frame clonotypes and omits some of them. The data contain roughly 200,000 clones, approximately 94% of them singletons. The receptor's source is an adult who received the MenACWY meningococcal vaccine as a control. The chain is built from TRBV6-2 or TRBV6-3 and TRBJ1-5; tentatively, D is TRBD1 (5 bases). Sequenced material: peripheral blood, taken 28 days after the second dose of the MenACWY control vaccine. The CDR3 is CASSQGQPQHF. The CDR3 DNA reads as TGTGCCAGCAGTCAGGGCCAGCCCCAGCATTTT.